This record concerns one TCR beta chain sequence. The antigen is not known. The data originate from a study of blood T cells in healthy people across ages. Study outcomes and limitations: When set beside aged donors, long-lived donors presented more naive CD4+ cells and higher diversity. Researchers deemed the diversity estimates from one million T cells underestimates.

The CDR3 spans 15 residues. Trimming took 2 bases from V and 8 from J; bases not matched to a gene: 7. CDR1 and CDR2 (germline): ENHRY, SYGVKD. Isolated per sample were at least 7 million PBMCs. A J-beta primer mix and a sample-barcoded 5' primer were used in a second PCR of roughly 6 to 12 cycles. Using its own MiXCR run on the 5' RACE reads, TCRdb lists one record per CDR3 protein. This table has 1 million or so distinct CDR3 sequences, 20% to 25% appearing once. These data were also reused for a study on T cells of mothers and their children. That study reports: Maternal samples each gave over 8.5 million TCR beta CDR3 reads, and child samples some 2.8 million each.

Sequences were obtained from blood. The source of this sequence is a girl aged 2-10 years in good health. V usage is TRBV10-3 and J usage is TRBJ1-4, with TRBD1 identical over 8 bases. CDR3 sequence: CAISEVPGGEEKLFF. The CDR3 nucleotides are TGTGCCATCAGTGAGGTCCCAGGGGGCGAAGAAAAACTGTTTTTT.